This entry lists 24 T cell receptor beta chains sequenced from one sample in a study of CXCR3-negative and CXCR3-positive naive CD8 T cells. Study-wide findings and caveats: CXCR3-positive naive cells had more hydrophobic TRB CDR3s than CXCR3-negative naive cells.

UMI-labeled TRB cDNA libraries were prepared by 5' RACE. No DNA is given; TCRdb re-called the 5' RACE reads and lists each CDR3 protein once. Reported are about 90,000 distinct CDR3 sequences; the ten largest clones contain less than 1%. Antigens for these TCRs are unknown. The specimen was naive CXCR3+ CD8+ T cells from blood. Stated subset: CD45RO-CCR7+CD27+CD95- naive CD8+ T cells expressing CXCR3 (TNR3+). The receptors come from a human donor in good health. Some clones in this sample may be carry-over from other donors' samples.

The chain has TRBV7-9 and TRBJ2-1; TCRdb's D call of TRBD1 is untestable without DNA. Germline V lookup: CDR1 SEHNR, CDR2 FQNEAQ (reference sequence). CDR3 length: 17 residues. The CDR3 loop reads CASSPPNGGAPYNEQFF.

V usage is TRBV21-1 and J usage is TRBJ2-4; TCRdb lists TRBD1, though no DNA is available to test this call. TRBV21-1 is marked as a pseudogene. This CDR3 region has 17 residues. CDR3 sequence: CASSDRDRDFAKNIQYF.

The gene calls are TRBV7-9 and TRBJ2-1; as DNA is missing, the TRBD1 call by TCRdb cannot be tested. The germline V gene encodes CDR1 SEHNR and CDR2 FQNEAQ (reference sequence). This CDR3 has 15 residues. This CDR3 is CASSPPGSSYNEQFF.

The V gene is TRBV20-1, the J gene TRBJ2-7. The germline V gene has CDR1 DFQATT and CDR2 SNEGSKA (reference sequence). The CDR3 is made up of 15 amino acids. The CDR3 sequence: CSARDTSGSTYEQYF.

The chain carries TRBV29-1 and TRBJ2-3; TCRdb's assignment of TRBD2 cannot be checked, as there is no DNA. Germline loops: CDR1 SQVTM, CDR2 ANQGSEA. The CDR3 length is 16 residues. The CDR3 reads CSVNPRDSLYPDTQYF.

This chain links TRBV4-3 with TRBJ2-1; the D call from TCRdb, TRBD2, cannot be confirmed without DNA. The CDR3 is made up of 16 amino acids. Per germline, CDR1 LGHNA and CDR2 YSLEER. The CDR3 protein is CASSQGSGRNYNEQFF.

The chain is built from TRBV20-1 and TRBJ2-1; absent DNA, TCRdb's TRBD2 call cannot be checked. Germline CDR1 is DFQATT and CDR2 is SNEGSKA (reference sequence). The CDR3 runs to 16 residues. This CDR3 reads CSGTTSGSSSYNEQFF.

The chain joins TRBV28 to TRBJ2-3. Germline V gives CDR1 MDHEN, CDR2 SYDVKM. CDR3 length: 14 residues. The CDR3 region is CASTPGRNTDTQYF.

The J gene is TRBJ2-3, the V gene TRBV28; without DNA, the TCRdb call of TRBD2 cannot be checked. The CDR3 contains 15 residues. The germline V gene has CDR1 MDHEN and CDR2 SYDVKM. The CDR3 loop is CASSEREGRVDTQYF.

The chain carries TRBV5-1 and TRBJ2-3; TCRdb names TRBD2, which stays unverified in the absence of DNA. Per germline, CDR1 SGHRS and CDR2 YFSETQ. This CDR3 comprises 12 residues. The CDR3: CASSFGEDTQYF.

The CDR3: CASSFGRSSTDTQYF. The rearrangement links TRBV7-9 to TRBJ2-3; checking the TCRdb D call of TRBD2 is not possible without DNA. CDR3 length equals 15 residues. Germline V gene data show CDR1 as SEHNR and CDR2 as FQNEAQ (reference sequence).

This sequence joins TRBV7-9 and TRBJ1-5. The germline CDR1 and CDR2 sequences are SEHNR and FQNEAQ (reference sequence). The CDR3 runs to 13 residues. CDR3 sequence: CASSLKGNQPQHF.

The chain is built from TRBV15 and TRBJ1-3. There are 13 residues in the CDR3. Looked up from germline, CDR1 is LNHNV and CDR2 is YYDKDF (reference sequence). Here the CDR3 reads CATQGRAGNTIYF.

This chain joins TRBV15 and TRBJ2-2; TCRdb proposes TRBD2, but this gene call is untestable without DNA. This CDR3 is 15 amino acids long. The germline V gene encodes CDR1 LNHNV and CDR2 YYDKDF (reference sequence). The CDR3 reads CATSRRDYDTGELFF.

The V call is TRBV5-1, the J call TRBJ2-1. Germline V lookup: CDR1 SGHRS, CDR2 YFSETQ. The length of the CDR3 is 16 residues. The CDR3 reads CASSFSGHTSYNEQFF.

This chain connects TRBV5-1 to TRBJ2-7; TCRdb lists TRBD1, though no DNA is available to test this call. The V gene's germline CDR1 is SGHRS and CDR2 YFSETQ. This CDR3 is built from 13 residues. CDR3 sequence: CASSLEQAYEQYF.

The chain joins TRBV2 to TRBJ2-2; checking the TCRdb D call of TRBD1 is not possible without DNA. The CDR3 has 17 residues. Germline CDR1 SNHLY, CDR2 FYNNEI. This CDR3 is CAAAGEAGAQNTGELFF.

V usage is TRBV3-1 and J usage is TRBJ2-3; absent DNA, TCRdb's TRBD2 call cannot be checked. Germline V CDR1 and CDR2: LGHDT, YNNKEL (reference sequence). The CDR3 contains 17 residues. CDR3 in amino acids: CGSSHDLSGEVTDTQYF.

V usage is TRBV7-9 and J usage is TRBJ2-1; TCRdb's assignment of TRBD1 cannot be checked, as there is no DNA. This CDR3 spans 16 amino acids. Germline CDR1 is SEHNR and CDR2 is FQNEAQ (reference sequence). The CDR3 sequence is CASSPRTGGTYNEQFF.

The chain uses TRBV10-3 and TRBJ2-5; TCRdb's D gene call, TRBD1, goes unchecked for lack of DNA. This CDR3 has 17 amino acids. Germline CDR1 ENHRY, CDR2 SYGVKD. CDR3 in amino acids: CAISERWAGGDQETQYF.

The chain recombines TRBV15 with TRBJ2-2; TCRdb calls TRBD1, which cannot be checked without DNA. There are 15 residues in the CDR3. Looked up from germline, CDR1 is LNHNV and CDR2 is YYDKDF (reference sequence). The CDR3 is CATSSGTGITGELFF. The whole variable domain, filled in from reference TRBV15 and TRBJ2-2, reads DAMVIQNPRYQVTQFGKPVTLSCSQTLNHNVMYWYQQKSSQAPKLLFHYYDKDFNNEADTPDNFQSRRPNTSFCFLDIRSPGLGDTAMYLCATSSGTGITGELFFGEGSRLTVL.

V and J are TRBV14 and TRBJ1-1; the TCRdb D gene call, TRBD1, has no DNA to confirm it. Germline loops: CDR1 SGHDN, CDR2 FVKESK. The CDR3 spans 15 residues. CDR3 residues: CASSRSEGRNTEAFF.

This sequence joins TRBV20-1 and TRBJ2-1; the D gene TCRdb calls, TRBD2, cannot be checked with no DNA. This CDR3 has 14 amino acids. The germline CDR1 and CDR2 sequences are DFQATT and SNEGSKA (reference sequence). The CDR3 spells CSARRRGFDNEQFF.

V and J are TRBV4-1 and TRBJ1-2; there is no DNA to check the TCRdb D call of TRBD1. This CDR3 has 15 amino acids. The germline gives CDR1 MGHRA, CDR2 YSYEKL. CDR3 region: CASSQETGGFYGYTF.